A selection of T cell receptor beta chains follows, all from one sample in a study of shared T cell receptors in the human thymus. The protocol was immunoSEQ multiplex PCR, while the TCRdb copy is restricted to in-frame clones and leaves out a portion. The table includes 500,000 to 550,000 clones, around three quarters detected once. These data were likewise used in another study, on human thymus T cells.

Source material: thymocytes. Source of these receptors: a boy under three years old with a congenital heart defect. Each CDR3 is given with its conserved first and last residue. The order of the fields is CDR3 protein, CDR3 DNA, D gene, clone size, J gene, V gene. D genes are given only for firm matches. Clone size is given for some rows only: seen once, a few or many times, or a class if the clone is expanded.

CDR3aa: CASGFDGGGQPQHF
CDR3nt: TGTGCTAGTGGTTTTGACGGGGGAGGTCAGCCCCAGCATTTT
d_gene: NA
abundance: NA
j_gene: TRBJ1-5
v_gene: TRBV12-5

CDR3aa: CASSQRGGAGEEQYF
CDR3nt: TGTGCCAGCAGCCAGCGGGGTGGAGCGGGAGAAGAGCAGTACTTC
d_gene: TRBD2
abundance: NA
j_gene: TRBJ2-7
v_gene: TRBV4-2

CDR3aa: CSGVSEDTQYF
CDR3nt: TGCAGTGGGGTGAGCGAAGATACGCAGTATTTT
d_gene: NA
abundance: NA
j_gene: TRBJ2-3
v_gene: TRBV20-1

CDR3aa: CASSQDLPSGKFTDTQYF
CDR3nt: TGTGCCAGCAGCCAAGATTTGCCTAGCGGGAAATTCACAGATACGCAGTATTTT
d_gene: TRBD2
abundance: few
j_gene: TRBJ2-3
v_gene: TRBV4-2

CDR3aa: CASSEYRNIRVADPTGLTSYEQYF
CDR3nt: TGTGCCAGCAGTGAATATCGGAATATCCGGGTGGCCGATCCGACAGGCCTTACCTCCTACGAGCAGTACTTC
d_gene: NA
abundance: NA
j_gene: TRBJ2-7
v_gene: TRBV6-1

CDR3aa: CASSLYSSGRPGNEQFF
CDR3nt: TGTGCCAGCAGCTTATATTCTAGCGGGAGACCGGGGAATGAGCAGTTCTTC
d_gene: TRBD2
abundance: NA
j_gene: TRBJ2-1
v_gene: TRBV7-9

CDR3aa: CASSFRRQGTYEQYF
CDR3nt: TGTGCCAGCAGTTTTCGACGACAGGGGACCTACGAGCAGTACTTC
d_gene: TRBD1
abundance: NA
j_gene: TRBJ2-7
v_gene: TRBV27

CDR3aa: CASRGLPPGELFF
CDR3nt: TGTGCCAGCAGGGGACTACCCCCCGGGGAGCTGTTTTTT
d_gene: TRBD2
abundance: few
j_gene: TRBJ2-2
v_gene: TRBV7-2

CDR3aa: CASSLSRASGIFEQFF
CDR3nt: TGCGCCAGCAGCTTATCCCGGGCTAGCGGGATTTTTGAGCAGTTCTTC
d_gene: TRBD2
abundance: NA
j_gene: TRBJ2-1
v_gene: TRBV5-1

CDR3aa: CASSSRQGTTTEAFF
CDR3nt: TGCGCCAGCAGCTCCCGACAGGGGACCACCACTGAAGCTTTCTTT
d_gene: TRBD1
abundance: NA
j_gene: TRBJ1-1
v_gene: TRBV5-1

CDR3aa: CASSVEGGSYNEQFF
CDR3nt: TGTGCCAGCAGCGTGGAGGGCGGCTCCTACAATGAGCAGTTCTTC
d_gene: NA
abundance: NA
j_gene: TRBJ2-1
v_gene: TRBV9

CDR3aa: CASSPRQGVTFF
CDR3nt: TGTGCCAGCAGTCCAAGACAGGGGGTGACTTTCTTT
d_gene: TRBD1
abundance: NA
j_gene: TRBJ1-1
v_gene: TRBV28

CDR3aa: CASSLWTSGNQETQYF
CDR3nt: TGTGCCAGCAGTTTATGGACTAGCGGCAACCAAGAGACCCAGTACTTC
d_gene: TRBD2
abundance: NA
j_gene: TRBJ2-5
v_gene: TRBV28

CDR3aa: CASSFTGRRDEQFF
CDR3nt: TGTGCCAGCAGCTTTACCGGGAGGCGGGATGAGCAGTTCTTC
d_gene: TRBD2
abundance: NA
j_gene: TRBJ2-1
v_gene: TRBV11-2

CDR3aa: CASSPRSFPGTGAITDTQYF
CDR3nt: TGTGCCAGCAGCCCAAGGTCGTTCCCAGGGACAGGGGCTATCACAGATACGCAGTATTTT
d_gene: TRBD1
abundance: NA
j_gene: TRBJ2-3
v_gene: TRBV28

CDR3aa: CASSQVLPPHSNEKLFF
CDR3nt: TGTGCCAGCAGCCAAGTACTTCCTCCGCACAGTAATGAAAAACTGTTTTTT
d_gene: NA
abundance: NA
j_gene: TRBJ1-4
v_gene: TRBV4-2

CDR3aa: CASSQGATDSNQPQHF
CDR3nt: TGCGCCAGCAGCCAAGGGGCGACGGATAGCAATCAGCCCCAGCATTTT
d_gene: NA
abundance: once
j_gene: TRBJ1-5
v_gene: TRBV4-3

CDR3aa: CASSYSRGQGWREQYF
CDR3nt: TGTGCCAGCAGTTACTCGCGAGGACAGGGGTGGCGGGAGCAGTACTTC
d_gene: TRBD1
abundance: NA
j_gene: TRBJ2-7
v_gene: TRBV6-5

CDR3aa: CASIQRLADSYEQYF
CDR3nt: TGTGCCAGCATCCAACGACTAGCGGACTCCTACGAGCAGTACTTC
d_gene: TRBD2
abundance: NA
j_gene: TRBJ2-7
v_gene: TRBV6-6

CDR3aa: CASSLNSGGSTYEQYF
CDR3nt: TGCGCCAGCAGCCTTAATTCCGGGGGTTCGACTTACGAGCAGTACTTC
d_gene: NA
abundance: few
j_gene: TRBJ2-7
v_gene: TRBV5-1

CDR3aa: CASSPPETGGIGELFF
CDR3nt: TGTGCCAGCTCACCACCAGAGACAGGGGGTATCGGGGAGCTGTTTTTT
d_gene: TRBD1
abundance: NA
j_gene: TRBJ2-2
v_gene: TRBV18

CDR3aa: CASSPTDREGTEAFF
CDR3nt: TGTGCCAGCAGCCCGACCGACAGGGAAGGCACTGAAGCTTTCTTT
d_gene: TRBD1
abundance: few
j_gene: TRBJ1-1
v_gene: TRBV4-2

CDR3aa: CASSPGTGSSGNTIYF
CDR3nt: TGTGCCAGCAGCCCTGGGACAGGGAGCTCTGGAAACACCATATATTTT
d_gene: TRBD1
abundance: once
j_gene: TRBJ1-3
v_gene: TRBV5-6

CDR3aa: CASKSRLQGSYQPQHF
CDR3nt: TGTGCCAGCAAATCCCGATTACAGGGAAGTTATCAGCCCCAGCATTTT
d_gene: NA
abundance: NA
j_gene: TRBJ1-5
v_gene: TRBV28

CDR3aa: CASSFRDRDEQYF
CDR3nt: TGTGCCAGCAGCTTCCGGGACAGAGACGAGCAGTACTTC
d_gene: TRBD1
abundance: NA
j_gene: TRBJ2-7
v_gene: TRBV11-3

CDR3aa: CASSLPSHHRDRKNNEQFF
CDR3nt: TGTGCCAGCAGCTTACCAAGCCACCACCGGGACAGGAAAAACAATGAGCAGTTCTTC
d_gene: TRBD1
abundance: NA
j_gene: TRBJ2-1
v_gene: TRBV7-2

CDR3aa: CASSQGAGDQPQHF
CDR3nt: TGTGCCAGCAGCCAGGGGGCAGGGGACCAGCCCCAGCATTTT
d_gene: TRBD1
abundance: NA
j_gene: TRBJ1-5
v_gene: TRBV7-9

CDR3aa: CASSQDNRGDYGYTF
CDR3nt: TGTGCCAGCAGCCAAGATAACAGGGGGGACTATGGCTACACCTTC
d_gene: TRBD1
abundance: NA
j_gene: TRBJ1-2
v_gene: TRBV14

CDR3aa: CASSLGVGGPETQYF
CDR3nt: TGCGCCAGCAGCTTGGGGGTCGGGGGGCCAGAGACCCAGTACTTC
d_gene: NA
abundance: NA
j_gene: TRBJ2-5
v_gene: TRBV5-1

CDR3aa: CSVVIGEQFF
CDR3nt: TGCAGCGTTGTAATCGGTGAGCAGTTCTTC
d_gene: NA
abundance: NA
j_gene: TRBJ2-1
v_gene: TRBV29-1

CDR3aa: CASRLRGTGGMTYEQYF
CDR3nt: TGTGCCAGCAGGCTAAGGGGCACAGGGGGAATGACCTACGAGCAGTACTTC
d_gene: TRBD1
abundance: NA
j_gene: TRBJ2-7
v_gene: TRBV28

CDR3aa: CASSLGTDYGYTF
CDR3nt: TGCGCCAGCAGCTTAGGGACTGACTATGGCTACACCTTC
d_gene: NA
abundance: NA
j_gene: TRBJ1-2
v_gene: TRBV5-1

CDR3aa: CASSPGDRGDKRTEAFF
CDR3nt: TGTGCCAGCAGCCCAGGGGACAGGGGTGACAAACGTACTGAAGCTTTCTTT
d_gene: TRBD1
abundance: NA
j_gene: TRBJ1-1
v_gene: TRBV5-5

CDR3aa: CASSLRRTSQETQYF
CDR3nt: TGTGCTAGCAGCTTACGCCGGACTAGCCAAGAGACCCAGTACTTC
d_gene: TRBD2
abundance: NA
j_gene: TRBJ2-5
v_gene: TRBV7-7

CDR3aa: CASNPRWGPNEQFF
CDR3nt: TGTGCCAGCAATCCCCGGTGGGGCCCCAATGAGCAGTTCTTC
d_gene: NA
abundance: few
j_gene: TRBJ2-1
v_gene: TRBV25-1

CDR3aa: CSVEEDTSGSYNEQFF
CDR3nt: TGCAGCGTTGAAGAGGACACTAGCGGGTCCTACAATGAGCAGTTCTTC
d_gene: TRBD2
abundance: NA
j_gene: TRBJ2-1
v_gene: TRBV29-1

CDR3aa: CASSQEGGGVGGYTF
CDR3nt: TGCGCCAGCAGCCAAGAGGGGGGGGGAGTTGGCGGCTACACCTTC
d_gene: NA
abundance: NA
j_gene: TRBJ1-2
v_gene: TRBV4-1